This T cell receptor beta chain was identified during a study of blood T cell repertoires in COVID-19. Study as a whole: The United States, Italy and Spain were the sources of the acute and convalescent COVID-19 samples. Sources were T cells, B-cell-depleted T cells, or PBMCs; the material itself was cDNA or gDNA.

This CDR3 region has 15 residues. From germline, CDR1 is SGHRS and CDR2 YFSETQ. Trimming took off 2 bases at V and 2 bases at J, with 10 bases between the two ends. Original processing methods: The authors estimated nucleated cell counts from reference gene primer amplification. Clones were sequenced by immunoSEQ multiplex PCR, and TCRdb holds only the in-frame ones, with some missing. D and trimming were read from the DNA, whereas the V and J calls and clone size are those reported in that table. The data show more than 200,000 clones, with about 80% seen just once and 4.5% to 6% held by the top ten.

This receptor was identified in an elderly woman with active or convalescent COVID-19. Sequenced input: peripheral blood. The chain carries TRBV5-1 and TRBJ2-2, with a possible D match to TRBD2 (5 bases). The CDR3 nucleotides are TGCGCCAGCAGCTTCGGCAGCGGAAACACCGGGGAGCTGTTTTTT. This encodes CASSFGSGNTGELFF. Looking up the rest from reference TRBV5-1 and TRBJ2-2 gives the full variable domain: KAGVTQTPRYLIKTRGQQVTLSCSPISGHRSVSWYQQTPGQGLQFLFEYFSETQRNKGNFPGRFSGRQFSNSRSEMNVSTLELGDSALYLCASSFGSGNTGELFFGEGSRLTVL.